This T cell receptor beta chain was obtained from a study of shared clonotypes between healthy human individuals. Terminally differentiated effector memory CD45RA+ cells were excluded by CCR7 positive selection of CD45RO-negative cells. Libraries were prepared by immunoSEQ multiplex PCR; TCRdb keeps only in-frame clonotypes and omits some of them. The sample contains some 2.1 million clones, around 93% of which appear only once. Whole-study results and caveats: The sharing of around 5% of naive CD4 clonotypes was seen across several donors.

Note on this clone: Its antigen is not known.

This sequence originates from a man between 18 and 29 years old in good health. Some clones in this sample may be carry-over from other donors' samples. The sample consisted of naive CD8+ T cells from PBMCs.

Written as DNA, the CDR3 is TGCGCCAGCAGTGATGACCTCTACGAGCAGTACTTC. It codes for CASSDDLYEQYF. The chain carries TRBV10-1 and TRBJ2-7; D ambiguous. CDR3 length equals 12 residues. Germline V CDR1 and CDR2: WNHNN, SYGVQD (reference sequence). V was shortened by 3 bases and J by 3 bases, with 6 bases between the two germline ends.